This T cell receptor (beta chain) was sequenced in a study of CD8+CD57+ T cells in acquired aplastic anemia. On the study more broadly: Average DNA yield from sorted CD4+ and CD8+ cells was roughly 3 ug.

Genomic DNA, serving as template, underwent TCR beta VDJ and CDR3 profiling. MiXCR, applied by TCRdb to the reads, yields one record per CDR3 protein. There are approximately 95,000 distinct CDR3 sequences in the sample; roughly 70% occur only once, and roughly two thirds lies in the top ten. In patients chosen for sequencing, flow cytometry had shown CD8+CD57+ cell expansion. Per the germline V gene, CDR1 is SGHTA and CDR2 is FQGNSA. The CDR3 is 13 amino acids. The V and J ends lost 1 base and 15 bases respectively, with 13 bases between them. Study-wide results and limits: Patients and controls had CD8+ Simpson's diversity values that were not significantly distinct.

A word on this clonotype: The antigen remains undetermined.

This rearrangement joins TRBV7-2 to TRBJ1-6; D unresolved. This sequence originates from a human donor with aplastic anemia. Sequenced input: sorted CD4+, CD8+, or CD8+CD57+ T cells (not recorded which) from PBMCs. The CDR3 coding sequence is TGTGCCAGCAGCTTAGGGACGGTCGGGCACCTCCACTTT. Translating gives CASSLGTVGHLHF.